Below, one T cell receptor (beta chain) is given with its context. Germline V gene lookup returns CDR1 LNHDA and CDR2 SQIVND (reference sequence). The CDR3 is 15 amino acids. The V and J ends lost 5 bases and 10 bases, in that order; junction bases with no gene match: 9. This entry comes from a study of T cell changes during pregnancy in multiple sclerosis. Some clones are missing from TCRdb's copy, which holds only in-frame ones; the method was immunoSEQ multiplex PCR. The data contain about 77,000 clones, more than 85% of them seen just once; the ten biggest clones take up around 2.6%. The sequence came from a female donor in good health, enrolled as a control in a pregnancy study. This chain joins TRBV19 and TRBJ1-6; 9 bases match TRBD1. This specimen was peripheral blood, taken after pregnancy. The CDR3 coding sequence is TGTGCCAGTAGTGTCCAAAACAGGGGGCAGTCACCCCTCCACTTT. It translates to CASSVQNRGQSPLHF.